This T cell receptor (beta chain) was recovered during a study of pediatric ulcerative colitis. Notes on the study in general: In rectum, acute severe colitis had expanded clones and less diversity. Compared with controls, ulcerative colitis showed greater blood-rectum clone sharing.

Note on this clone: The target antigen is unknown.

The ends were cut back, 4 bases at V and 5 bases at J, with 11 bases in the middle. Germline values: CDR1 SGHRS, CDR2 YFSETQ. The CDR3 loop spans 13 amino acids. The survey-level immunoSEQ assay was used. Sequenced by immunoSEQ multiplex PCR; TCRdb stores in-frame clones only, minus some. The table lists fewer than 40,000 clones, roughly 83% of them singletons. The receptor was derived from a girl aged 10 to 17 with moderate ulcerative colitis. The specimen sequenced was blood. V gene TRBV5-1 combines with J gene TRBJ2-3; D is undetermined. The CDR3 region has the DNA TGCGCCAGCAGCCCCCCCTCGGTAGATACGCAGTATTTT. Translating gives CASSPPSVDTQYF. The whole variable domain, filled in from reference TRBV5-1 and TRBJ2-3, reads KAGVTQTPRYLIKTRGQQVTLSCSPISGHRSVSWYQQTPGQGLQFLFEYFSETQRNKGNFPGRFSGRQFSNSRSEMNVSTLELGDSALYLCASSPPSVDTQYFGPGTRLTVL.